This T cell receptor (beta chain) was documented in a study of cytomegalovirus exposure and HLA in healthy donors. The protocol was immunoSEQ multiplex PCR, while the TCRdb copy is restricted to in-frame clones and leaves out a portion. The repertoire has about 73,000 clones, 85% to 90% of them found once; the top ten carry 3% to 4%. V shed 3 bases, J shed 8 bases, and the junction held 4 bases outside the gene matches. Per germline, CDR1 SGHTA and CDR2 FQGNSA. The CDR3 has 14 amino acids. The validation cohort, a group of over a hundred subjects, included the donors and was separate from the roughly 700-subject first cohort.

The sample was PBMCs. The clonotype was recovered from a woman between 18 and 29 years old in good health and CMV-seropositive. V usage is TRBV7-2 and J usage is TRBJ1-3, with 10 bases aligning to TRBD1. The CDR3 region is CASSLGTGAHTIYF. CDR3 bases: TGTGCCAGCAGCTTGGGGACAGGGGCGCACACCATATATTTT.